Listed below are T cell receptor beta chains from one sample, sequenced in a study of B cell selection in AIRE deficiency. Assay used: immunoSEQ multiplex PCR; TCRdb lists only in-frame clones, some missing. This repertoire shows under 30,000 clones, approximately 96% found once; its top ten account for approximately 0.21%. The sequencing sample was made of CD4+CD127+ conventional T cells sorted from PBMCs. These receptors all stem from a human donor in good health. Both conserved end residues are part of each CDR3. Fields, in order: J gene, CDR3 length, clone size, V gene, D gene, CDR3 DNA, CDR3 protein. D genes are given only for firm matches. Rows may omit the clone size; those that give it use once, few, many or a size class.

>TRBJ1-1|13|-|TRBV18|-
TGTGCCAGCTCACCACCGGGCGGCACTGAAGCTTTCTTT
CASSPPGGTEAFF
>TRBJ2-3|13|-|TRBV29-1|-
TGCAGCGTTGAAGGGGGGGGCACAGATACGCAGTATTTT
CSVEGGGTDTQYF
>TRBJ2-7|13|-|TRBV7-3|-
TGTGCCAGCAGCCTGCCCCCCTTGGGCGAGCAGTACTTC
CASSLPPLGEQYF
>TRBJ2-1|17|-|TRBV11-1|-
TGTGCCAGCAGCCCCCGGAATGGGGACGCCTTTAGGAATGAGCAGTTCTTC
CASSPRNGDAFRNEQFF
>TRBJ2-5|15|-|TRBV7-7|TRBD1
TGTGCCAGCAGCTACGGGACAGCCTTTCAAGAGACCCAGTACTTC
CASSYGTAFQETQYF
>TRBJ2-3|17|-|TRBV5-1|TRBD2
TGCGCCAGCAGCACCGGGACTAGCGGGACCCCCACAGATACGCAGTATTTT
CASSTGTSGTPTDTQYF
>TRBJ1-5|15|-|TRBV7-2|-
TGTGCCAGCAGCTTGGTAGGGGGTCAAAATCAGCCCCAGCATTTT
CASSLVGGQNQPQHF
>TRBJ2-7|14|-|TRBV5-5|-
TGTGCCAGCAGCTTAGTAAGCGGATCCTACGAGCAGTACTTC
CASSLVSGSYEQYF
>TRBJ2-1|14|-|TRBV19|TRBD1
TGTGCCAGTAGTAGGGACAGGAAGGACAATGAGCAGTTCTTC
CASSRDRKDNEQFF
>TRBJ1-3|14|few|TRBV5-1|TRBD1
TGCGCCAGCAGCATCGGACAGGGTCCAGACACCATATATTTT
CASSIGQGPDTIYF
>TRBJ2-7|14|-|TRBV10-3|-
TGTGCCATCAGCAACCTCCAGGAGGACTACGAGCAGTACTTC
CAISNLQEDYEQYF
>TRBJ2-5|15|-|TRBV28|TRBD1
TGTGCCAGCAGTCCCACGGGACAGGGGTTATTACAGCAGTACTTC
CASSPTGQGLLQQYF
>TRBJ2-5|18|-|TRBV28|TRBD2
TGTGCCAGCAGTCACCATAAAGGACTAGCGGCCGACCAAGAGACCCAGTACTTC
CASSHHKGLAADQETQYF
>TRBJ2-7|17|-|TRBV27|-
TGTGCCAGCAGTTTACGACGGAGACGGACGGGCTCCTACGAGCAGTACTTC
CASSLRRRRTGSYEQYF
>TRBJ2-5|11|-|TRBV18|-
TGTGCCAGCTCCCGCCAAGAGACCCAGTACTTC
CASSRQETQYF
>TRBJ1-1|15|-|TRBV19|TRBD1
TGTGCCAGTACCCCTATGGGCCAGGGGGCCACTGAAGCTTTCTTT
CASTPMGQGATEAFF
>TRBJ2-6|18|-|TRBV28|-
TGTGCCAGCACCCATAGGGGCTTTGGCACCTCTGGGGCCAACGTCCTGACTTTC
CASTHRGFGTSGANVLTF
>TRBJ2-2|16|few|TRBV9|TRBD2
TGTGCCAGCAGCTCCGGGGGGGATTCGGGGACCGGGGAGCTGTTTTTT
CASSSGGDSGTGELFF
>TRBJ2-7|13|-|TRBV9|-
TGTGCCAGCAGCGTAGGGGTGGGCTACGAGCAGTACTTC
CASSVGVGYEQYF
>TRBJ2-5|21|few|TRBV7-2|TRBD2
TGTGCCAGCAGCTTAGCGCCGGCTAGCGGGACTTCGCCTACCGGCCAAGAGACCCAGTACTTC
CASSLAPASGTSPTGQETQYF
>TRBJ2-7|12|-|TRBV19|-
TGTGCCAGTAGTCCGACCCTGGGCGAGCAGTACTTC
CASSPTLGEQYF
>TRBJ2-7|15|-|TRBV2|-
TGTGCCAGCAGTGGGAGGGGGAGTTGGACTTACGAGCAGTACTTC
CASSGRGSWTYEQYF
>TRBJ1-6|13|-|TRBV6-1|-
TGTGCCAGCAAGACGGAATATAATTCACCCCTCCACTTT
CASKTEYNSPLHF
>TRBJ1-6|14|-|TRBV5-4|-
TGTGCCAGCAGCTTGTTACAGTCCAATTCACCCCTCCACTTT
CASSLLQSNSPLHF
>TRBJ2-2|15|-|TRBV7-2|-
TGTGCCAGCAGCCCCCGACCGGACGGGACCGGGGAGCTGTTTTTT
CASSPRPDGTGELFF
>TRBJ1-6|12|-|TRBV27|-
TGTGCCAGCAGTTTGAATAATTCACCCCTCCACTTT
CASSLNNSPLHF
>TRBJ2-1|17|-|TRBV29-1|TRBD2
TGCAGCGTTGAAGGAGGCCCTAGCGGGAGGTCCCCCAATGAGCAGTTCTTC
CSVEGGPSGRSPNEQFF
>TRBJ1-4|13|-|TRBV6-1|-
TGTGCCAGCAGACCGGACGGACTTGAAAAACTGTTTTTT
CASRPDGLEKLFF
>TRBJ1-6|15|-|TRBV5-1|-
TGCGCCAGCAGCTTGGGTGGGGAATTGGATTCACCCCTCCACTTT
CASSLGGELDSPLHF
>TRBJ2-7|16|-|TRBV5-1|TRBD1
TGCGCCAGCAGCCCCATTGCCGGGACAGGGAGTGACGAGCAGTACTTC
CASSPIAGTGSDEQYF
>TRBJ1-4|15|-|TRBV7-9|TRBD1
TGTGCCAGCAGCCCGGGGGACAGGGTCTTGGAAAAACTGTTTTTT
CASSPGDRVLEKLFF
>TRBJ2-1|16|-|TRBV7-3|-
TGTGCCAGCAGCCCAAACGGACTTGCAGCCTACAATGAGCAGTTCTTC
CASSPNGLAAYNEQFF
>TRBJ2-5|13|-|TRBV4-1|-
TGCGCCAGCAGCCCACGTCCCCATGAGACCCAGTACTTC
CASSPRPHETQYF
>TRBJ1-1|14|-|TRBV5-5|TRBD1
TGTGCCAGCAGCCTGGACAGGGTAAACGCTGAAGCTTTCTTT
CASSLDRVNAEAFF
>TRBJ2-1|13|-|TRBV19|-
TGTGCCAGTAGTATAGAGGGCGGGAACTGGCAGTTCTTC
CASSIEGGNWQFF
>TRBJ2-1|14|-|TRBV5-1|-
TGCGCCAGCAGCAATGGGACGGTCTACAATGAGCAGTTCTTC
CASSNGTVYNEQFF
>TRBJ2-7|16|-|TRBV5-5|-
TGTGCCAGCAGCCTGGGGGTCGGAAATTCAGAGTATAAGCAGTACTTC
CASSLGVGNSEYKQYF
>TRBJ2-7|14|-|TRBV7-2|-
TGTGCCAGCAGCTTAGTTTCCGTCTCCTACGAGCAGTACTTC
CASSLVSVSYEQYF
>TRBJ2-3|16|once|TRBV5-1|-
TGCGCCAGCAGCCCACTGTCCCCGGGCCCCACAGATACGCAGTATTTT
CASSPLSPGPTDTQYF
>TRBJ1-1|11|-|TRBV10-3|TRBD1
TGTGCCATCAGTGCCGGGACAGTAGCTTTCTTT
CAISAGTVAFF